A selection of T cell receptor beta chains follows, all from one sample in a study of vaccination and CD4 T cells after COVID-19. Their specific antigens are unknown. One entry per CDR3 protein, called by TCRdb with MiXCR from the PCR reads. This sample has some 15,000 distinct CDR3 sequences, with approximately 56% found just once. This sample comprised CD4+ T cells from blood, cultured in vitro, obtained about 7 months after SARS-CoV-2 vaccination. These receptors were taken from a human donor who had recovered from COVID-19. Each CDR3 is given with its conserved first and last residue. A D gene is named only where the DNA matches it firmly. Size values are once, few and many counts, or a class for expanded clones, and some rows have none.

V,D,J,size,CDR3,DNA
TRBV6-1,NA,TRBJ1-4,NA,CASSGTVSTNEKLFF,TGTGCCAGCAGTGGGACAGTATCCACTAATGAAAAACTGTTTTTT
TRBV7-2,NA,TRBJ1-5,NA,CASSLGQSRPQHF,TGTGCCAGCAGCTTAGGACAGAGTCGGCCCCAGCATTTT
TRBV7-3,NA,TRBJ2-1,once,CASSLNYNEQFF,TGTGCCAGCAGCTTAAACTACAATGAGCAGTTCTTC
TRBV28,TRBD1,TRBJ2-3,NA,CASSPGYRGSWYF,TGTGCCAGCAGTCCGGGATACAGGGGCTCCTGGTATTTT
TRBV11-1,NA,TRBJ2-3,NA,CASGSSTDTQYF,TGTGCCAGCGGCTCGAGCACAGATACGCAGTATTTT
TRBV4-3,NA,TRBJ2-1,NA,CASSQVATASYNEQFF,TGCGCCAGCAGCCAAGTCGCGACTGCATCCTACAATGAGCAGTTCTTC
TRBV10-3,NA,TRBJ1-5,few,CAISEQLPGDQPQHF,TGTGCCATCAGTGAGCAACTCCCCGGAGATCAGCCCCAGCATTTT
TRBV7-6,NA,TRBJ1-1,once,CASSRLQNTEAFF,TGTGCTAGCAGCCGGTTACAGAACACTGAAGCTTTCTTT
TRBV7-4,NA,TRBJ2-7,NA,CASSRRQRQYF,TGTGCCAGCAGCCGCCGACAGAGGCAGTACTTC
TRBV2,TRBD1,TRBJ1-2,NA,CASSGDRNYGYTF,TGTGCCAGCAGTGGGGACAGGAACTATGGCTACACCTTC
TRBV6-1,TRBD2,TRBJ2-1,NA,CASSGAGGRTHNEQFF,TGTGCCAGCAGCGGGGCGGGCGGGAGGACCCACAATGAGCAGTTCTTC
TRBV20-1,TRBD2,TRBJ2-1,NA,CSAGTSSGHSYNEQFF,TGCAGTGCTGGTACCTCTAGCGGTCACTCCTACAATGAGCAGTTCTTC
TRBV5-4,TRBD1,TRBJ1-6,large,CASSLEGQGDNSPLHF,TGTGCCAGCAGCTTGGAGGGACAGGGGGATAATTCACCCCTCCACTTT
TRBV7-9,NA,TRBJ1-6,once,CASSYHERAGNSPLHF,TGTGCCAGCAGCTACCACGAAAGGGCAGGCAATTCACCCCTCCACTTT
TRBV20-1,NA,TRBJ2-7,NA,CSAPGDSYEQYF,TGCAGTGCTCCCGGGGACTCCTACGAGCAGTACTTC
TRBV6-1,TRBD1,TRBJ1-2,NA,CASRGNRDRYLYGYTF,TGTGCCAGCAGAGGAAACCGGGACAGATATCTCTATGGCTACACCTTC
TRBV6-1,TRBD1,TRBJ1-2,NA,CASGGRQGINYGYTF,TGTGCCAGCGGTGGGAGACAGGGTATCAACTATGGCTACACCTTC
TRBV6-1,TRBD1,TRBJ1-2,medium-sized,CASTVTGTVLGYTF,TGTGCCAGCACTGTGACCGGGACAGTGCTTGGCTACACCTTC
TRBV20-1,TRBD1,TRBJ1-5,NA,CSARGTGNQPQHF,TGCAGTGCTAGAGGGACAGGGAATCAGCCCCAGCATTTT
TRBV20-1,TRBD2,TRBJ2-3,NA,CSARRGLAGAGTQYF,TGCAGTGCTAGACGTGGGCTAGCGGGGGCCGGTACGCAGTATTTT
TRBV7-9,NA,TRBJ2-5,NA,CASSLVVDPTKYF,TGTGCCAGCAGCTTGGTCGTGGACCCCACCAAGTACTTC
TRBV19,TRBD1,TRBJ1-5,few,CATQDRANQPQHF,TGTGCCACCCAGGACAGGGCCAATCAGCCCCAGCATTTT
TRBV20-1,NA,TRBJ2-5,few,CSAQGSGKRTQYF,TGCAGTGCCCAGGGTAGCGGTAAGCGGACCCAGTACTTC
TRBV7-9,NA,TRBJ2-3,NA,CASSLSSLDTQYF,TGTGCCAGCAGCTTATCTAGCTTAGATACGCAGTATTTT
TRBV7-2,NA,TRBJ1-2,few,CASSVTGPNNYGYTF,TGTGCCAGCAGCGTAACCGGGCCGAATAACTATGGCTACACCTTC
TRBV7-3,NA,TRBJ2-3,NA,CASSLVIGTDTQYF,TGTGCCAGCAGCTTAGTCATCGGCACAGATACGCAGTATTTT
TRBV7-2,TRBD2,TRBJ2-1,NA,CASSPGTSRMNEQFF,TGTGCCAGCAGCCCCGGGACTAGCCGGATGAATGAGCAGTTCTTC
TRBV5-4,NA,TRBJ2-7,NA,CASSFGATYEQYF,TGTGCCAGCAGCTTTGGGGCAACCTACGAGCAGTACTTC
TRBV20-1,NA,TRBJ1-5,NA,CSARPAGGNQPQHF,TGCAGTGCTCGACCGGCGGGGGGCAATCAGCCCCAGCATTTT
TRBV7-2,NA,TRBJ2-1,NA,CASSLVLGGNEQFF,TGTGCCAGCAGCTTAGTCCTTGGCGGTAATGAGCAGTTCTTC
TRBV19,TRBD2,TRBJ2-7,NA,CASSISWGGEQYF,TGTGCCAGTAGTATATCTTGGGGGGGCGAGCAGTACTTC
TRBV20-1,NA,TRBJ2-5,few,CSARARLGPGETQYF,TGCAGTGCTAGAGCCAGGTTAGGACCCGGAGAGACCCAGTACTTC
TRBV6-1,NA,TRBJ1-2,NA,CASSAGSHYGYTF,TGTGCCAGCAGTGCCGGCAGTCACTATGGCTACACCTTC
TRBV7-9,NA,TRBJ1-5,NA,CASSPGPHQPQHF,TGTGCCAGCAGCCCCGGCCCGCATCAGCCCCAGCATTTT
TRBV5-4,NA,TRBJ2-7,once,CASSLGGGSSYEQYF,TGTGCCAGCAGCTTGGGTGGAGGGAGCTCCTACGAGCAGTACTTC
TRBV20-1,TRBD2,TRBJ2-3,NA,CSVLMGGRTDTQYF,TGCAGTGTTTTAATGGGAGGGCGCACAGATACGCAGTATTTT